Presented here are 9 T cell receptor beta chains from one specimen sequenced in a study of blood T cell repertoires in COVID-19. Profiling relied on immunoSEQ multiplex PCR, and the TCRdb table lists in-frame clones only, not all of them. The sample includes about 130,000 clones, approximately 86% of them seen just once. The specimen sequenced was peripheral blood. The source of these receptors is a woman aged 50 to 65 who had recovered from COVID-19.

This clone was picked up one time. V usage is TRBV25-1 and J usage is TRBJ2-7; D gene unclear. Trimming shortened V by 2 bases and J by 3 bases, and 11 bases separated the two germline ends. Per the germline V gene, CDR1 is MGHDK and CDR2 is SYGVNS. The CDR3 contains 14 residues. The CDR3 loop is CASSEIGQIYEQYF. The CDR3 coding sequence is TGTGCCAGCAGTGAAATTGGCCAAATCTACGAGCAGTACTTC.

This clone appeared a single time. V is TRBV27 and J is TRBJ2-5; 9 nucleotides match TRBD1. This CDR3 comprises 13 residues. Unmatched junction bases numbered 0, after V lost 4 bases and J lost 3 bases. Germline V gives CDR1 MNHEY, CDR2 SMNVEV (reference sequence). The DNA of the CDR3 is TGTGCCAGCAGTTGGACAGGGGAAGAGACCCAGTACTTC. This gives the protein CASSWTGEETQYF.

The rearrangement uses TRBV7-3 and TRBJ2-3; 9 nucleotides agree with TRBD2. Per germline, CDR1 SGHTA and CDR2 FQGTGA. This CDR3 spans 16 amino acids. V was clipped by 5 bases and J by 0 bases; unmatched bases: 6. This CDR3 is CASSPGTSISTDTQYF. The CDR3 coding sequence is TGTGCCAGCAGCCCCGGGACTAGCATAAGCACAGATACGCAGTATTTT.

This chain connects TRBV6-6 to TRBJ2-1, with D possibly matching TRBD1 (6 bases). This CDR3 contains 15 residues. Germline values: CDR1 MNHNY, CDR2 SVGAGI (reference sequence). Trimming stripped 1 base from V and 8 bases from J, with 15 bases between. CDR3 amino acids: CASSYLDRPIDEQFF. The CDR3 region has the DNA TGTGCCAGCAGTTACTTGGACAGACCTATCGATGAGCAGTTCTTC.

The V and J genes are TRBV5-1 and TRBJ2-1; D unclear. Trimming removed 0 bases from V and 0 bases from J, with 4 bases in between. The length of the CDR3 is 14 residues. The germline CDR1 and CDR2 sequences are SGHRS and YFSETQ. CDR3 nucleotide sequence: TGCGCCAGCAGCTTGGGGAGCTCCTACAATGAGCAGTTCTTC. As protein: CASSLGSSYNEQFF. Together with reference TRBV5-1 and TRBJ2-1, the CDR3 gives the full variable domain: KAGVTQTPRYLIKTRGQQVTLSCSPISGHRSVSWYQQTPGQGLQFLFEYFSETQRNKGNFPGRFSGRQFSNSRSEMNVSTLELGDSALYLCASSLGSSYNEQFFGPGTRLTVL.

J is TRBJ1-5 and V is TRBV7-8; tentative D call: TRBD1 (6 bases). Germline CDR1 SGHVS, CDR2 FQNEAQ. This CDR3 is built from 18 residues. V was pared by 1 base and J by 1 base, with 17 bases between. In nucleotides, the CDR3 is TGTGCCAGCAGCTTAGAAATAATGTGGCAGGGGAGCAATCAGCCCCAGCATTTT. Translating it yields CASSLEIMWQGSNQPQHF.

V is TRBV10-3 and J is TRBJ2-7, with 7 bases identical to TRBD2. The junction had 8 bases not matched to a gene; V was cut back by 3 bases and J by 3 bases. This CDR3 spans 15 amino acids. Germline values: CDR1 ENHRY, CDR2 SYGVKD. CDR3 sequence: CAISENLAAIYEQYF. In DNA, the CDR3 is TGTGCCATCAGTGAAAACCTAGCGGCTATCTACGAGCAGTACTTC.

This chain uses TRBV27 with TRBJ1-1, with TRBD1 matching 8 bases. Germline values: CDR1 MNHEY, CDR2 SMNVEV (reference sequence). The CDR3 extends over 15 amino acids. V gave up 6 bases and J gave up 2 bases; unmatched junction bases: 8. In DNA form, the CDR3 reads TGTGCCAGCAGGCTGTACAGGGGGGGAAACACTGAAGCTTTCTTT. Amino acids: CASRLYRGGNTEAFF.

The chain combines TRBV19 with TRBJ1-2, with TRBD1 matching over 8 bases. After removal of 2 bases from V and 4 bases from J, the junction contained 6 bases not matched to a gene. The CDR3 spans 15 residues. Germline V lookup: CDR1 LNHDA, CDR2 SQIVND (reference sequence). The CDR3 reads CASSIQIDRGYGYTF. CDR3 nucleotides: TGTGCCAGTAGTATACAGATTGACAGGGGCTATGGCTACACCTTC.